One sample yielded the 12 T cell receptor beta chains listed below, sequenced in a study of shared clonotypes between healthy human individuals. Profiling relied on immunoSEQ multiplex PCR, and the TCRdb table lists in-frame clones only, not all of them. Among millions of clones listed, approximately 95% were seen once. Naive CD8 populations comprised CD45RO-negative cells positively selected for CCR7, excluding terminally differentiated effector memory CD45RA+ cells. The sequenced sample was naive CD8+ T cells sorted from blood. Source of these receptors: a man aged 18 to 30 in good health.

The V and J genes are TRBV5-1 and TRBJ2-7; the D call may be TRBD1 or TRBD2 (6 bases each). The CDR3 spans 16 residues. Germline V gene data show CDR1 as SGHRS and CDR2 as YFSETQ. The V and J ends lost 7 bases and 6 bases respectively, with 26 bases between them. In DNA form, the CDR3 reads TGCGCCAGCCGAGGGGGGAGTATGGGTTCTCCGGGCGAGCAGTACTTC. Amino acids: CASRGGSMGSPGEQYF.

The V and J genes are TRBV6-1 and TRBJ2-1, with 14 positions matching TRBD2. This CDR3 is 15 amino acids long. Germline loops: CDR1 MNHNS, CDR2 SASEGT. The V segment lost 6 bases and the J segment 7 bases; nucleotides outside the gene matches: 5. The CDR3 nucleotides are TGTGCCAGCAGCCGACTAGCGGGGGGGCAAAATGAGCAGTTCTTC. Translated: CASSRLAGGQNEQFF.

V is TRBV19 and J is TRBJ2-1, with 9 nucleotides matching TRBD2. Germline V gene data show CDR1 as LNHDA and CDR2 as SQIVND (reference sequence). CDR3 size: 19 residues. The V gene end was trimmed by 3 bases and the J gene end by 5 bases; junction bases not matched to a gene: 17. The CDR3 sequence: CASSMRVREGPPPNNEQFF. DNA for the CDR3: TGTGCCAGTAGTATGCGTGTGCGGGAGGGCCCACCGCCCAACAATGAGCAGTTCTTC.

The V call is TRBV27, the J call TRBJ1-2, with D unresolved. Per germline, CDR1 MNHEY and CDR2 SMNVEV (reference sequence). This CDR3 is built from 15 residues. Trimming took off 3 bases at V and 4 bases at J, with 15 bases between the two ends. Written as DNA, the CDR3 is TGTGCCAGCAGTTTGGGAATGAATGTCGGCTATGGCTACACCTTC. This sequence encodes CASSLGMNVGYGYTF.

The V call is TRBV5-1, the J call TRBJ1-1, with 7 bases matching TRBD1. After removal of 6 bases from V and 4 bases from J, the junction contained 9 bases not matched to a gene. Germline CDR1 SGHRS, CDR2 YFSETQ. CDR3 length: 14 residues. CDR3 loop: CASTLSGGLTEAFF. CDR3 nucleotide sequence: TGCGCCAGCACGTTATCAGGGGGGCTCACTGAAGCTTTCTTT.

This chain links TRBV4-3 with TRBJ1-6; 8 bases are shared with TRBD1. Germline assignment: CDR1 LGHNA and CDR2 YSLEER. V was pared by 3 bases and J by 6 bases, with 4 bases of the junction left unmatched. This CDR3 contains 15 residues. The CDR3 region has the DNA TGCGCCAGCAGCCAGCTGACAGGGGCTAATTCACCCCTCCACTTT. Residues: CASSQLTGANSPLHF.

The V gene is TRBV6-5, the J gene TRBJ2-2; weak D call: TRBD2 (5 bases). The V gene lost 10 bases and the J gene lost 5 bases, with 17 bases spanning the gap. CDR1 is MNHEY, CDR2 SVGAGI, per germline. There are 14 residues in the CDR3. Here the CDR3 DNA reads TGTGCCATCGGAATTCCCGGAGGTACCGGGGAGCTGTTTTTT. Translated: CAIGIPGGTGELFF.

CDR3: CSVEDQGPNYGYTF. CDR3 nucleotides: TGCAGCGTTGAAGATCAAGGACCCAACTATGGCTACACCTTC. The chain carries TRBV29-1 and TRBJ1-2; D ambiguous. The CDR3 is 14 amino acids. V dropped 0 bases and J dropped 2 bases, with 10 bases sitting between them. Germline values: CDR1 SQVTM, CDR2 ANQGSEA.

The chain has TRBV4-3 and TRBJ1-1, with 7 bases matching TRBD1. With V trimmed by 1 base and J by 9 bases, 17 bases remained unmatched. There are 17 residues in the CDR3. Germline CDR1 LGHNA, CDR2 YSLEER. The CDR3, as DNA: TGCGCCAGCAGCCAAGCCTTTCCAGGGGGTCTGAGCATTCAAGCTTTCTTT. This encodes CASSQAFPGGLSIQAFF.

The chain links TRBV27 to TRBJ1-5, with D possibly being TRBD1 (6 bases). Germline CDR1 and CDR2: MNHEY and SMNVEV (reference sequence). Trimming stripped 5 bases from V and 5 bases from J, with 16 bases between. CDR3 size: 15 residues. This CDR3 is CASSPLEGGHQPQHF. In DNA form, the CDR3 reads TGTGCCAGCAGTCCGCTGGAGGGGGGCCATCAGCCCCAGCATTTT.

V and J are TRBV27 and TRBJ2-7; possibly TRBD2 for D (5 bases). The germline V gene encodes CDR1 MNHEY and CDR2 SMNVEV (reference sequence). The CDR3 spans 11 residues. V was trimmed by 2 bases and J by 9 bases, leaving 8 bases between them. In nucleotides, the CDR3 is TGTGCCAGCAGTTTAGGAGGTGTGCAGTACTTC. This encodes CASSLGGVQYF.

As concerns this clone: This CDR3 is also generated by other DNA sequences in the sample. The rearrangement joins TRBV4-1 to TRBJ2-7; D is ambiguous. The V gene's germline CDR1 is MGHRA and CDR2 YSYEKL. Trimming stripped 1 base from V and 3 bases from J, with 7 bases between. The CDR3 is 13 residues long. Written as DNA, the CDR3 is TGCGCCAGCAGCCAAGGACCCGACTACGAGCAGTACTTC. It translates to CASSQGPDYEQYF.